This T cell receptor beta chain was captured in a study of shared clonotypes between healthy human individuals. Study-level background: Three plates each covered CD4 naive and memory; CD8 naive two, CD8 memory one. Overall study findings and caveats: Some naive CD4 clonotypes, around 5%, turned up in common across several donors. Rarefaction gave evidence that sorted-subset sequencing remained incomplete despite large depth.

The V and J ends lost 3 bases and 0 bases respectively, with 9 bases between them. CDR1 MNHEY and CDR2 SMNVEV come from the germline V gene (reference sequence). CDR3 length: 14 residues. This clone was seen just once. Antigen unknown. The method was immunoSEQ multiplex PCR; TCRdb's version includes in-frame clones alone and lacks a portion of them. The sample holds 2 million to 2.5 million clones, 85% to 95% seen once. Sequencing was carried out using naive CD4+ T cells from PBMCs. The subset denotes: CD45RA+ positively selected. This sequence joins TRBV27 and TRBJ2-7, with D maybe TRBD2 (6 bases). This sequence originates from a man aged 18 to 35 in good health. Some clones in this sample may be carry-over from other donors' samples. This chain's CDR3 is CASSFMRGSYEQYF. The CDR3 bases are TGTGCCAGCAGTTTCATGCGGGGCTCCTACGAGCAGTACTTC.